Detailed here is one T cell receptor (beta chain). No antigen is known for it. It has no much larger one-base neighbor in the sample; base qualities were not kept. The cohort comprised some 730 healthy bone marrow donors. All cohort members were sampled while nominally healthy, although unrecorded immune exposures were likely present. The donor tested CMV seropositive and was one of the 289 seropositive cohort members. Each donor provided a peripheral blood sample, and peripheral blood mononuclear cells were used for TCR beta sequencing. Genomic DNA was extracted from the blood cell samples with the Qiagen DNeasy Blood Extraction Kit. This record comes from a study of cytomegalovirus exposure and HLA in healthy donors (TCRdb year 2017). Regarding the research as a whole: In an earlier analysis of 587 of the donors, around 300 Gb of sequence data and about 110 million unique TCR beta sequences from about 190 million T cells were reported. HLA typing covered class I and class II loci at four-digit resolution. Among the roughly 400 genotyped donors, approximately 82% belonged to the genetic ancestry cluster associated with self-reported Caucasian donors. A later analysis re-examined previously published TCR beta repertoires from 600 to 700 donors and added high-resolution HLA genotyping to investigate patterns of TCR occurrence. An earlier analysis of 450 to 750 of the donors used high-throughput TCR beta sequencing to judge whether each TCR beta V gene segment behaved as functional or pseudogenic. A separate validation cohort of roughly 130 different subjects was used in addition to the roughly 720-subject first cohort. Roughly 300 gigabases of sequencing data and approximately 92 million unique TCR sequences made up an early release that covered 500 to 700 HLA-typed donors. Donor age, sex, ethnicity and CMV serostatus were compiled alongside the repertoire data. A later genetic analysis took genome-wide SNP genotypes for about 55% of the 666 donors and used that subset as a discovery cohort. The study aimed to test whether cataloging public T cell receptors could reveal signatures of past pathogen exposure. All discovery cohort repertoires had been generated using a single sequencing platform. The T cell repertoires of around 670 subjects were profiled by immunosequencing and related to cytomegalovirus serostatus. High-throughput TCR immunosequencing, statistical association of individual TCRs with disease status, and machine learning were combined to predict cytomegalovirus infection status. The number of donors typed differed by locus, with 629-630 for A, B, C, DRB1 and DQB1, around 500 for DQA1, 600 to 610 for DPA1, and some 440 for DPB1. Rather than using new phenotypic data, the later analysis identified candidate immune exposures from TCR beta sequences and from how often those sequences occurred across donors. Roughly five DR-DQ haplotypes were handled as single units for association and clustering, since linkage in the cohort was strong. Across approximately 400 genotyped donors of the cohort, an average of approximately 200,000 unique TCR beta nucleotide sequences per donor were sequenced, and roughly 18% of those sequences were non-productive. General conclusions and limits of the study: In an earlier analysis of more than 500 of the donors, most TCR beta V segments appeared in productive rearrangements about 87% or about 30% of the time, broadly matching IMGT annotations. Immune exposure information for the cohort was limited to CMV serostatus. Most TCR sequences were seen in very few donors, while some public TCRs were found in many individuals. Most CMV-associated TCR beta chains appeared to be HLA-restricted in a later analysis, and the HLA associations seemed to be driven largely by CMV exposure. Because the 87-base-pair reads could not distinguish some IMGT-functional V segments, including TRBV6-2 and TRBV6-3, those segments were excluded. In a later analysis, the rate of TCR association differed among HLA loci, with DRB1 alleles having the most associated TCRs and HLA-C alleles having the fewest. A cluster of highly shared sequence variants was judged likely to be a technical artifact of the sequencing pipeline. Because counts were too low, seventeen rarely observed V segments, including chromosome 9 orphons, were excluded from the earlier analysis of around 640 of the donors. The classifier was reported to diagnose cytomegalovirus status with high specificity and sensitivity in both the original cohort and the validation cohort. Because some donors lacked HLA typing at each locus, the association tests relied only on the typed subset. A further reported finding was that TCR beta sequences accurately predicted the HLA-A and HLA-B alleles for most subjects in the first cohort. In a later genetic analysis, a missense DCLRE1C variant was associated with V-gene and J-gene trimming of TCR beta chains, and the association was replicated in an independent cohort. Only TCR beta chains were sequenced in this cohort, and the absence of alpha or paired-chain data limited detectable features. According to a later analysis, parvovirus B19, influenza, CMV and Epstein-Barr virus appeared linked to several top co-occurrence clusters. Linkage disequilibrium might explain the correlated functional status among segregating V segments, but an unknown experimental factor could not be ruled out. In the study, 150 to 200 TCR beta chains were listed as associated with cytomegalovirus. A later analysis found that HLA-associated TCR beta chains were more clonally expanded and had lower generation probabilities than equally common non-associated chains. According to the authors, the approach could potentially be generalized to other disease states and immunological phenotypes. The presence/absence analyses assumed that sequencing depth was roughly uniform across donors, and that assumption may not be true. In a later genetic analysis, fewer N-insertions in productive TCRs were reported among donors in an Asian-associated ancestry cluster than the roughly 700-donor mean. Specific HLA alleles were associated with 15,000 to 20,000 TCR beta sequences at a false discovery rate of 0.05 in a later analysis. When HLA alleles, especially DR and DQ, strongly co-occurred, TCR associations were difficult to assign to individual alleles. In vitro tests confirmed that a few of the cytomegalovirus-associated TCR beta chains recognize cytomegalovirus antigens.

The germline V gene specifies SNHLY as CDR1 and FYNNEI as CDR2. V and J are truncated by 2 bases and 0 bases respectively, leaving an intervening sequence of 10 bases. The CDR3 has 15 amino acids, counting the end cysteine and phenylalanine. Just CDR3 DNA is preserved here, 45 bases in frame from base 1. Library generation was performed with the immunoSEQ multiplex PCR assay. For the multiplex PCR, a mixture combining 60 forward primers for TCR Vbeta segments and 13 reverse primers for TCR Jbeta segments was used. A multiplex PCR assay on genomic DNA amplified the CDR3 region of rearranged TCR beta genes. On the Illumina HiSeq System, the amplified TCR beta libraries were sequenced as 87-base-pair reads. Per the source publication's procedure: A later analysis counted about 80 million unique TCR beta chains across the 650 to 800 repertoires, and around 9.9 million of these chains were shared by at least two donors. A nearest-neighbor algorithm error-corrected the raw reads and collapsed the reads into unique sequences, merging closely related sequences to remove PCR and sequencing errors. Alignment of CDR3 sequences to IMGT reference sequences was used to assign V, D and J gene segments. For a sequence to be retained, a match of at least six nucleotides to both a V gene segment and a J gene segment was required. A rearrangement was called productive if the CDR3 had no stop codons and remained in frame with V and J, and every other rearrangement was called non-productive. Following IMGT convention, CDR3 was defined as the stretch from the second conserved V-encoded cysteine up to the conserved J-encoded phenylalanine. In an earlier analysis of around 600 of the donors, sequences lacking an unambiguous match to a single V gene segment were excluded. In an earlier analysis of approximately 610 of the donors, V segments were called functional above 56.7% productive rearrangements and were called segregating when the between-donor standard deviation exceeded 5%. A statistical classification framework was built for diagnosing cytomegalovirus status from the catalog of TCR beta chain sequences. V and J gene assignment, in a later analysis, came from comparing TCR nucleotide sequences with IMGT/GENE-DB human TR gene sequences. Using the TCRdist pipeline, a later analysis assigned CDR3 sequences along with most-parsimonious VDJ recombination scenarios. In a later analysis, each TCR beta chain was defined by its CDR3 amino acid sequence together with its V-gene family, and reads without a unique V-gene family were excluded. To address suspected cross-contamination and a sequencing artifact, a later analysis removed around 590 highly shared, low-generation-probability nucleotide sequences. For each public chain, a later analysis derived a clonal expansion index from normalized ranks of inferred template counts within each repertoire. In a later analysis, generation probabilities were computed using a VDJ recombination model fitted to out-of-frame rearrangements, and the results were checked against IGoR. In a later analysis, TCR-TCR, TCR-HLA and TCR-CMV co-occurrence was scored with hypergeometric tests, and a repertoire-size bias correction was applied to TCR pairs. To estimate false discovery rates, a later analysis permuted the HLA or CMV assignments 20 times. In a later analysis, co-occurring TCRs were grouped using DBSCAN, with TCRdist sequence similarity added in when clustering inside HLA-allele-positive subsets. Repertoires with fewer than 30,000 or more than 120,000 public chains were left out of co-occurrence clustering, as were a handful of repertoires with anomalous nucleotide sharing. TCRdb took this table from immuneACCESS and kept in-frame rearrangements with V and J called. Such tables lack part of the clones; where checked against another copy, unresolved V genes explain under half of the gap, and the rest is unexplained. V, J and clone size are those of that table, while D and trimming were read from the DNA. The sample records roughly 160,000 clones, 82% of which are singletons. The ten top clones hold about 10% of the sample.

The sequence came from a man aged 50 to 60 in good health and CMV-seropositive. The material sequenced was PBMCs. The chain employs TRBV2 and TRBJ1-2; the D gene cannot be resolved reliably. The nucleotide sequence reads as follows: TGTGCCAGCAGTGAAAGTGTGGCAGCTAACTATGGCTACACCTTC. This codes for CASSESVAANYGYTF.